This T cell receptor beta chain comes out of a study of T cell responses to AZD1222 COVID-19 vaccine. Notes on the study in general: Clonal diversity was possibly underestimated; the donors were predominantly white British and more often female.

With regard to this clone: Antigen unknown.

Clones were read by immunoSEQ multiplex PCR, and TCRdb kept only the in-frame ones, dropping some. The table includes 95,000 to 100,000 clones, about 90% detected once. V lost 3 bases and J 7 bases, leaving 24 bases between the germline ends. Germline CDR1 and CDR2: SGHNT and YENEEA. The CDR3 contains 18 residues. This specimen consisted of peripheral blood, obtained on day 0 of AZD1222 vaccination. The chain combines TRBV11-3 with TRBJ1-4, with D tentatively TRBD1 (5 bases). This TCR derives from an adult in good health. In DNA, the CDR3 is TGTGCCAGCAGCTTGTCGCAAGCAGGGTCGACGGCATCTGAAAAACTGTTTTTT. Encoded protein: CASSLSQAGSTASEKLFF.